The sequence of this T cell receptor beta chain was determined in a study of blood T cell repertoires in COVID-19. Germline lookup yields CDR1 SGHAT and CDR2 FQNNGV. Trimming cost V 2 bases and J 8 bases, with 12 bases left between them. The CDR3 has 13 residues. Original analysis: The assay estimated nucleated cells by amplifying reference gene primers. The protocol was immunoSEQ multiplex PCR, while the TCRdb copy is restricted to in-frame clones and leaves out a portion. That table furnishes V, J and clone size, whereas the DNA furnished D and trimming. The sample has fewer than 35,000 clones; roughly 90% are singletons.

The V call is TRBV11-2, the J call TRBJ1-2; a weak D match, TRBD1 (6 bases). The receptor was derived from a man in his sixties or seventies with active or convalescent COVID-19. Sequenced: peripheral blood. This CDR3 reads CASSLRPGDGYTF. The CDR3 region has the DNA TGTGCCAGCAGCTTAAGGCCAGGGGACGGCTACACCTTC.